This T cell receptor beta chain derives from a study of beta chain features in type 1 diabetes. Overall study results and limits: In all four CD4+ subsets, TCRB CDR3 length was significantly, moderately reduced in type 1 diabetes. VDJ junctions from patients with type 1 diabetes contained fewer insertions and more deletions.

With regard to this clone: Its target is not known. The sample contains more than one DNA sequence encoding this CDR3.

CDR1 SGHNT and CDR2 YYREEE come from the germline V gene (reference sequence). V gave up 0 bases and J gave up 4 bases, with 11 bases separating them. The CDR3 extends over 14 amino acids. The study reverse transcribed the entire isolated RNA, so it sequenced expressed TCRB transcripts. Stem cell-like memory T cell samples were sequenced, and they averaged about 920,000 reads. Measured with immunoSEQ multiplex PCR; TCRdb has only the in-frame clones, and not every one. The sample lists around 44,000 clones; 50% were seen once. Researchers reported sorting CD4+ naive, central memory, regulatory and stem cell-like memory cells via CD45RO/CCR7/CD25/CD127/CD95/CD27.

The receptor was isolated from a woman younger than 45 in good health. The specimen was stem cell memory CD4+ T cells from blood. The chain has TRBV5-4 and TRBJ2-7, with a weak D call TRBD1 (5 bases). In DNA, the CDR3 is TGTGCCAGCAGCTTGGGGGGCGACGATTACGAGCAGTACTTC. Its protein is CASSLGGDDYEQYF.